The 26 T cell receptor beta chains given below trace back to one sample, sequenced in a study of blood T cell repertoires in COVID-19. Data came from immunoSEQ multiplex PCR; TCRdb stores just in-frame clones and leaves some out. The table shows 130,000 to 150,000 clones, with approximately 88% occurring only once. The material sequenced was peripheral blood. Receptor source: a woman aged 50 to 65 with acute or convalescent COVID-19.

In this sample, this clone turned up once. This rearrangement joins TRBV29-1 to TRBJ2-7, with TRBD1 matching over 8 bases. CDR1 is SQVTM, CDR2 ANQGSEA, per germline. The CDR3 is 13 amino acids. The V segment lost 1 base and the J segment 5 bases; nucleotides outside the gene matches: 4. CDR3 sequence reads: CSVEGTGWDEQYF. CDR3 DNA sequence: TGCAGCGTTGAAGGGACAGGGTGGGACGAGCAGTACTTC.

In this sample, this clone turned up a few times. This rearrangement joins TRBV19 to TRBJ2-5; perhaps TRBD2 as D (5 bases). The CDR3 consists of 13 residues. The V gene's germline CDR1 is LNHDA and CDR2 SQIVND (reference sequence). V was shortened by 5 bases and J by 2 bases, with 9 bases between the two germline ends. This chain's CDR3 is CASSLRLQETQYF. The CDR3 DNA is TGTGCCAGTAGTCTACGACTACAAGAGACCCAGTACTTC.

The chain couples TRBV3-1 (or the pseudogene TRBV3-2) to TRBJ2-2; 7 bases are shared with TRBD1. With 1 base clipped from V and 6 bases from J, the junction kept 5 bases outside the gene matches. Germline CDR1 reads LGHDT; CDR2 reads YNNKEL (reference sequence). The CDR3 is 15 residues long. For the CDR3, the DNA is TGTGCCAGCAGCCAAGGGACAGGTTTACCCGGGGAGCTGTTTTTT. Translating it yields CASSQGTGLPGELFF.

CDR3 DNA: TGTGCCAGCAAGGGGCCTAATGAAAAACTGTTTTTT. Encoded protein: CASKGPNEKLFF. The chain is built from TRBV12-3 or TRBV12-4 and TRBJ1-4; D might be TRBD1 (5 bases). The CDR3 totals 12 residues. V was trimmed by 7 bases and J by 3 bases, leaving 6 bases between them.

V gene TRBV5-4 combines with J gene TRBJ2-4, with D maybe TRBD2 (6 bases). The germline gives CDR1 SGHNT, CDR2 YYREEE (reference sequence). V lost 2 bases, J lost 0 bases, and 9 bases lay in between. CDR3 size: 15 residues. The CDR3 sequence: CASSLRGLAKNIQYF. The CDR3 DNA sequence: TGTGCCAGCAGCTTAAGGGGACTAGCCAAAAACATTCAGTACTTC.

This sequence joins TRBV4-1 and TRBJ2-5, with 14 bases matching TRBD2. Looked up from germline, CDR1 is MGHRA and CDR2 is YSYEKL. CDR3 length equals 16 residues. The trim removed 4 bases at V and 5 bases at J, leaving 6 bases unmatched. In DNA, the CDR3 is TGCGCCAGCAGCCGGGGGACTAGCGGGGGAGGGGAGACCCAGTACTTC. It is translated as CASSRGTSGGGETQYF.

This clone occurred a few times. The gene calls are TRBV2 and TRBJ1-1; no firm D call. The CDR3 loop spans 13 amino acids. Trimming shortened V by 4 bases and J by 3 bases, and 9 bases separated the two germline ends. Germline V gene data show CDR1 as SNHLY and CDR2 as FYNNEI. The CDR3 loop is CASSGTVYTEAFF. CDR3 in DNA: TGTGCCAGCAGTGGTACAGTTTACACTGAAGCTTTCTTT.

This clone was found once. CDR3: CASSEAPRAELTGLGEQFF. The CDR3 DNA reads as TGTGCCAGCAGTGAAGCTCCCCGCGCCGAACTGACGGGACTCGGTGAGCAGTTCTTC. The chain uses TRBV6-1 and TRBJ2-1, with a tentative D call TRBD2 (6 bases). CDR1 is MNHNS, CDR2 SASEGT, per germline. CDR3 length: 19 residues. Trimming left V 0 bases short and J 9 bases short, with 27 bases between.

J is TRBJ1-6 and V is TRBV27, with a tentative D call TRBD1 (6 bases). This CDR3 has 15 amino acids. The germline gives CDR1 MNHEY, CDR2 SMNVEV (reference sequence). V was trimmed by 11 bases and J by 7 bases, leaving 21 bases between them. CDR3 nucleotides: TGTGCCGCCAGGGGAGGGGTATCAGAGAATTCACCCCTCCACTTT. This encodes CAARGGVSENSPLHF.

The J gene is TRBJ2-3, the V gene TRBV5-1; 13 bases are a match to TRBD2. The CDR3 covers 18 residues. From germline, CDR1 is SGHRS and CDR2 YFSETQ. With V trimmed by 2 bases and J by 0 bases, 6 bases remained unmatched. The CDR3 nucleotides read TGCGCCAGCAGCTTCCAACCGGGACTAGCGGGGAGCACAGATACGCAGTATTTT. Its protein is CASSFQPGLAGSTDTQYF.

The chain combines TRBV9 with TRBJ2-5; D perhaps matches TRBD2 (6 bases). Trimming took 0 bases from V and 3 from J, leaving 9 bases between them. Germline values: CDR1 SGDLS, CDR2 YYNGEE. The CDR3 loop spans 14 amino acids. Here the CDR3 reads CASSVGEREETQYF. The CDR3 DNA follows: TGTGCCAGCAGCGTAGGCGAGCGGGAAGAGACCCAGTACTTC.

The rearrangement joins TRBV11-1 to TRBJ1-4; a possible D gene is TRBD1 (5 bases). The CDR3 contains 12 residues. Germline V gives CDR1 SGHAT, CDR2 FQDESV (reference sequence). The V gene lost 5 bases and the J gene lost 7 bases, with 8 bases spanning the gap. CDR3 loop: CASSPQGEKLFF. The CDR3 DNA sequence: TGTGCCAGCAGCCCCCAGGGTGAAAAACTGTTTTTT.

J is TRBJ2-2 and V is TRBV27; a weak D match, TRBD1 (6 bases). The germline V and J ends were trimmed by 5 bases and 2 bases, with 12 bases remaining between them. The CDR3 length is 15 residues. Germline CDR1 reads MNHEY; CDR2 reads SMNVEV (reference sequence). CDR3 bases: TGTGCCAGCAGTACGGGGACACCTAACACCGGGGAGCTGTTTTTT. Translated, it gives CASSTGTPNTGELFF.

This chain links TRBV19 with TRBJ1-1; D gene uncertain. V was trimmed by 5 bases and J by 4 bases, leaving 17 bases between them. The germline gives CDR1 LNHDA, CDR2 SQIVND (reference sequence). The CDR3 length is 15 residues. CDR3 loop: CASSPRRWESTEAFF. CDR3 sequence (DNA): TGTGCCAGTAGTCCGCGGCGGTGGGAGAGCACTGAAGCTTTCTTT.

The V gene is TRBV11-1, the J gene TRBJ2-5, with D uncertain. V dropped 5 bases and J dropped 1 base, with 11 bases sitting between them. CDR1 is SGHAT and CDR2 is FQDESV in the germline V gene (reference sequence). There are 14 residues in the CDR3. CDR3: CASSHTSFQETQYF. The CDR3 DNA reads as TGTGCCAGCAGCCATACAAGTTTCCAAGAGACCCAGTACTTC.

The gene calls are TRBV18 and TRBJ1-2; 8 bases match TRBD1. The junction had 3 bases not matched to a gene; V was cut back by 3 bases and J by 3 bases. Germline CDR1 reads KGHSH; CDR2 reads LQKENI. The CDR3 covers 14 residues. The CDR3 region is CASSPTGVDYGYTF. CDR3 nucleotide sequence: TGTGCCAGCTCACCGACAGGGGTGGACTATGGCTACACCTTC.

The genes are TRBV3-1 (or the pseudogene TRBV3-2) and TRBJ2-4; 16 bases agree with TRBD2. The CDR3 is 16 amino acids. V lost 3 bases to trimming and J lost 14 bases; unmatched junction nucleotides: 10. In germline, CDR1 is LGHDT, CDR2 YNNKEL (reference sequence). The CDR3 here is CASSQGLAGGPIREYF. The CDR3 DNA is TGTGCCAGCAGCCAGGGACTAGCGGGAGGGCCTATTAGAGAGTACTTC.

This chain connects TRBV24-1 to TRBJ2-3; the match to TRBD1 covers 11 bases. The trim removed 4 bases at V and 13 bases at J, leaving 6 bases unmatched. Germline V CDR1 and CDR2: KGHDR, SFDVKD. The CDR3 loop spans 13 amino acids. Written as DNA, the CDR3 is TGTGCCACCAGTGACTCCGGACAGGGGGCTGAGTATTTT. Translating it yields CATSDSGQGAEYF.

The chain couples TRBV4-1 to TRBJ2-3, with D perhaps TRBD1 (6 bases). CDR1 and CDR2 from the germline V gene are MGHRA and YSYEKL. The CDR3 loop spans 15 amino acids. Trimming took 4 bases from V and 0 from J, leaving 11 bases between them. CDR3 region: CASSPRQVSTDTQYF. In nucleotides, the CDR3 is TGCGCCAGCAGCCCTCGACAGGTGAGCACAGATACGCAGTATTTT.

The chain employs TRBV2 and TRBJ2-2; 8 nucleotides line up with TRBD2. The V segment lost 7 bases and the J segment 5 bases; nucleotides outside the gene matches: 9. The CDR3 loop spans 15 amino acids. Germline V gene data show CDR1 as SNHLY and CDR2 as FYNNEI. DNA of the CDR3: TGTGCCAGCAAGAGGTATAGCGGGGAGACCGGGGAGCTGTTTTTT. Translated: CASKRYSGETGELFF.

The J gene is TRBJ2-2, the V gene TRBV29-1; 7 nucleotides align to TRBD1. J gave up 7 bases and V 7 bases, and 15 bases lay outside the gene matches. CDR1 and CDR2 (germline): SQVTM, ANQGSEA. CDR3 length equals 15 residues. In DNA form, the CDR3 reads TGCAGCGGAAGAACAGGGGTTGGGCCGGTCGGGGAGCTGTTTTTT. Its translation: CSGRTGVGPVGELFF.

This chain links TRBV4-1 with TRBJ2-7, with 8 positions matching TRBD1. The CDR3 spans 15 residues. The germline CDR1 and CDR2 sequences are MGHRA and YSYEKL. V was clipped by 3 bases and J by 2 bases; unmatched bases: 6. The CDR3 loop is CASSHSGTGAYEQYF. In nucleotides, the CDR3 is TGCGCCAGCAGCCATTCCGGGACAGGAGCCTACGAGCAGTACTTC.

The CDR3 bases are TGTGCCAGCAGCGTATATAGCGGGACCACAGATACGCAGTATTTT. This encodes CASSVYSGTTDTQYF. The J gene is TRBJ2-3, the V gene TRBV9; 8 positions match TRBD2. Germline V gene sequence: CDR1 SGDLS, CDR2 YYNGEE. CDR3 length: 15 amino acids. V shed 1 base and J 2 bases; nucleotides not matched to a gene: 3.

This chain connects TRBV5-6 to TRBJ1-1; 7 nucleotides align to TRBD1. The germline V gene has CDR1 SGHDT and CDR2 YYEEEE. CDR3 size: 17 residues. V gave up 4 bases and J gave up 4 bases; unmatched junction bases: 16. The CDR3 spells CASSPPTDRALSTEAFF. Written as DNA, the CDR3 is TGTGCCAGCAGCCCACCAACAGACAGGGCCTTAAGCACTGAAGCTTTCTTT.

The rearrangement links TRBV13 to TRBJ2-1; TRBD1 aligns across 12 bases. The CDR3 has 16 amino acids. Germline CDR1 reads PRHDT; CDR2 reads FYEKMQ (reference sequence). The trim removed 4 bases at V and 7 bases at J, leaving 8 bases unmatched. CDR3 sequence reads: CASSSSGTGGLNEQFF. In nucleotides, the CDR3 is TGTGCCAGCAGCTCTTCCGGGACAGGGGGCTTAAATGAGCAGTTCTTC.

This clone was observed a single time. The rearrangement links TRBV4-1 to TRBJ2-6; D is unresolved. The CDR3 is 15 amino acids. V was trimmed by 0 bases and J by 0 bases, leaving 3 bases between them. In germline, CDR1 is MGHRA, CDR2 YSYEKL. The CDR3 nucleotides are TGCGCCAGCAGCCAAGACAACTCTGGGGCCAACGTCCTGACTTTC. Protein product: CASSQDNSGANVLTF.